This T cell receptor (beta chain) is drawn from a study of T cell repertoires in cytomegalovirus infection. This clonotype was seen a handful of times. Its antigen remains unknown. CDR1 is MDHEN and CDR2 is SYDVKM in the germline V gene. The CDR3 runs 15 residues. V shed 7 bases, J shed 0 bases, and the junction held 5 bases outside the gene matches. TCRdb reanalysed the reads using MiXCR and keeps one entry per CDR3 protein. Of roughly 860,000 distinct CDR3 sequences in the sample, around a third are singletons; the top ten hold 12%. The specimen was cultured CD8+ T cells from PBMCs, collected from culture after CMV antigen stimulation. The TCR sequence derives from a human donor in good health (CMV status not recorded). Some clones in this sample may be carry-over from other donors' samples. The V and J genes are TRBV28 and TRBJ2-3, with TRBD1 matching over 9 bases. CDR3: CASTIGQGSTDTQYF. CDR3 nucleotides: TGTGCCAGCACCATCGGACAGGGGAGCACAGATACGCAGTATTTT.